This T cell receptor (beta chain) was documented in a study of cytomegalovirus exposure and HLA in healthy donors. Although they were nominally healthy when sampled, donors likely had unrecorded immune exposures. Germline V gene data show CDR1 as MDHEN and CDR2 as SYDVKM. V trimming: 7 bases; J trimming: 5 bases; junction bases outside the gene matches: 6. The CDR3 sequence is 14 residues long. Study observations and caveats: Follow-up analysis seemed to connect common viral pathogens with several of the most significant clusters identified.

PCR was performed using 60 Vbeta and 13 Jbeta primers. Only in-frame clones appear in the TCRdb table, and some are missing; sequencing was by immunoSEQ multiplex PCR. This listing includes 50,000 to 70,000 clones. About this clone itself: What it recognizes is unknown.

Input material: PBMCs. The TCR originated in a male donor in good health and CMV-seronegative. The rearrangement joins TRBV28 to TRBJ1-4; 8 bases fit TRBD1. For the CDR3, the DNA is TGTGCCAGCATAGGACAGGGTTTAAATGAAAAACTGTTTTTT. Encoded protein: CASIGQGLNEKLFF.